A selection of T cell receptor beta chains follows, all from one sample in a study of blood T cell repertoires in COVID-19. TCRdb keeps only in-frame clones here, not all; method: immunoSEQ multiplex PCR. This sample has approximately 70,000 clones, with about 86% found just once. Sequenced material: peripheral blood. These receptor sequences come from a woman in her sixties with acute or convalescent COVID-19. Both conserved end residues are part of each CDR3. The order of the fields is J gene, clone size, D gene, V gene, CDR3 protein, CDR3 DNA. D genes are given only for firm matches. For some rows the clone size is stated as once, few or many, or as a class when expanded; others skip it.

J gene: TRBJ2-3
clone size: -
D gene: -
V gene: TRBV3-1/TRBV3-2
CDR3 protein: CASSQDRGRLDTQYF
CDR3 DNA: TGTGCCAGCAGCCAAGACAGGGGCCGCTTGGATACGCAGTATTTT

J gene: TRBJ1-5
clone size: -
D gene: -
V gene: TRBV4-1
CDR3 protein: CASSQVVSTRYSNQPQHF
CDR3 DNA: TGCGCCAGCAGCCAAGTCGTCAGCACCAGGTATAGCAATCAGCCCCAGCATTTT

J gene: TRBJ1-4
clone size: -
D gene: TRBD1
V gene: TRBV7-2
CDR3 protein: CASSYRGRNEKLFF
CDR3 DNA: TGTGCCAGCAGCTACAGGGGGCGTAATGAAAAACTGTTTTTT

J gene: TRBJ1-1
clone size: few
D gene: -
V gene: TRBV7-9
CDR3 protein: CASSLEGVSTEAFF
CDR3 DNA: TGTGCCAGCAGCTTAGAGGGGGTAAGCACTGAAGCTTTCTTT

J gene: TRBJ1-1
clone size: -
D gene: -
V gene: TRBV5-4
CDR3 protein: CASSSGGRENTEAFF
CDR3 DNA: TGTGCCAGCAGTTCCGGGGGACGGGAGAACACTGAAGCTTTCTTT

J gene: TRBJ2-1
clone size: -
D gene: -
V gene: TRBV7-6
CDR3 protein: CASSLAMSSYNEQFF
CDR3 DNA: TGTGCCAGCAGCTTAGCGATGAGCTCCTACAATGAGCAGTTCTTC

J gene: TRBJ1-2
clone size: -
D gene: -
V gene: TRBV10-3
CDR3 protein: CAISDQGEWYGYTF
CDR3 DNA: TGTGCCATCAGTGACCAGGGTGAATGGTATGGCTACACCTTC

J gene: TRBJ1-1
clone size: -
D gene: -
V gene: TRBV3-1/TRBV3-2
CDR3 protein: CASSQEAEYTEAFF
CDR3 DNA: TGTGCCAGCAGCCAAGAGGCGGAGTACACTGAAGCTTTCTTT

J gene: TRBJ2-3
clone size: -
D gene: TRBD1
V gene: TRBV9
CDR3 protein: CASSVTGTGVRDTQYF
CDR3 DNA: TGTGCCAGCAGCGTGACCGGGACAGGGGTCAGAGATACGCAGTATTTT

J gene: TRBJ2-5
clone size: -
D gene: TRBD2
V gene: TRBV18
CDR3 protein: CASSAGIAGKKETQYF
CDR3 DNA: TGTGCCAGCTCGGCCGGAATAGCGGGGAAAAAAGAGACCCAGTACTTC

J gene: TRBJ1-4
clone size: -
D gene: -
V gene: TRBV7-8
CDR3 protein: CASSLGAAGEKLFF
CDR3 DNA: TGTGCCAGCAGCTTAGGGGCAGCTGGCGAAAAACTGTTTTTT

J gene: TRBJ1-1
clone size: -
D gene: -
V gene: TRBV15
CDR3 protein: CATSRAGNRRNTEAFF
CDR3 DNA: TGTGCCACCAGCAGAGCAGGGAACAGGAGGAACACTGAAGCTTTCTTT

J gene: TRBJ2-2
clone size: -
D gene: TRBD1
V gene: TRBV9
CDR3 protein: CASSVRDRGLTGELFF
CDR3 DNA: TGTGCCAGCAGCGTGCGGGACAGGGGTCTCACCGGGGAGCTGTTTTTT

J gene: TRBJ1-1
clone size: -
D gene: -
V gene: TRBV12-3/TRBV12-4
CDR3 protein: CASSTRQGIKAFF
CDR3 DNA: TGTGCCAGCAGTACCCGGCAGGGTATAAAGGCTTTCTTT

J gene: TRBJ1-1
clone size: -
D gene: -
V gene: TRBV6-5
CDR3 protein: CASRTGRNTEAFF
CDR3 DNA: TGTGCCAGCAGGACAGGCCGGAACACTGAAGCTTTCTTT

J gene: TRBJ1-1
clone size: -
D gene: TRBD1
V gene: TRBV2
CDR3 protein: CASSPPTGADTEAFF
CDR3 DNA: TGTGCCAGCAGCCCTCCTACAGGGGCGGACACTGAAGCTTTCTTT

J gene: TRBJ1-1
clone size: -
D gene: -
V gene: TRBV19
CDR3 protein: CASSIQEDTEAFF
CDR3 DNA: TGTGCCAGTAGTATTCAGGAGGACACTGAAGCTTTCTTT